The present entry profiles one T cell receptor beta chain with its context. This specimen comes from a study of shared clonotypes between healthy human individuals. Ten immunoSEQ deep assay plates were used to sequence unsorted PBMC DNA. Using immunoSEQ multiplex PCR, the repertoire was profiled, and TCRdb retains in-frame clones only, with some absent. The sample gives about 460,000 clones, roughly four fifths of which show up once; around 12% is in the top ten. V lost 3 bases and J 3 bases, leaving 11 bases between the germline ends. CDR3 length: 14 residues. Germline V CDR1 and CDR2: SGHDN, FVKESK. Unsorted samples, those not sorted, used approximately 100 million PBMCs for genomic DNA.

This clonotype was sampled from a woman in her thirties or forties in good health. Some clones in this sample may be carry-over from other donors' samples. Specimen: PBMCs. The rearrangement links TRBV14 to TRBJ1-1; D remains unclear. The CDR3 sequence is CASSQWLEDTEAFF. CDR3 coding DNA: TGTGCCAGCAGCCAGTGGTTGGAAGACACTGAAGCTTTCTTT.